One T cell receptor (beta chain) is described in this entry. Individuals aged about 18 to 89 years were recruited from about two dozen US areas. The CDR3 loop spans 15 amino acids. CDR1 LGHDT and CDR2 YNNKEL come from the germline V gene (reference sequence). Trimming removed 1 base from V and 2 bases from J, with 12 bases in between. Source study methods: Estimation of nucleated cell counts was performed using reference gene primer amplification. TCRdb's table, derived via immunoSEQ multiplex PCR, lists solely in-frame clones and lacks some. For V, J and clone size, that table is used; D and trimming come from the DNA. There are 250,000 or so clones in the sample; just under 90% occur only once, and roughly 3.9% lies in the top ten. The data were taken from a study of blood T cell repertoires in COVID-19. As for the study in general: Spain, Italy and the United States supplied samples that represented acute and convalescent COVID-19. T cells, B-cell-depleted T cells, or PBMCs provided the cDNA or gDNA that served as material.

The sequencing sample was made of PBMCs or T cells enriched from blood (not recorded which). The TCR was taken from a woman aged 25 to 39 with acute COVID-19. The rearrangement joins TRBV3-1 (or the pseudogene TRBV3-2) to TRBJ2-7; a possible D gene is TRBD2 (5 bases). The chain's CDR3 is CASSQVEEAPYEQYF. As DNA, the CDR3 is TGTGCCAGCAGCCAAGTGGAGGAGGCCCCCTACGAGCAGTACTTC.